The 2 T cell receptor beta chains listed next were all sequenced from one sample in a study of blood T cell repertoires in COVID-19. Method: immunoSEQ multiplex PCR; TCRdb's copy keeps in-frame clones and lacks some. The repertoire includes about 300,000 clones, approximately 88% of them detected once, and under 8% sits in the top ten. Sequencing used peripheral blood. The receptors here all came from a woman under 40 who had recovered from COVID-19.

This sequence joins TRBV5-1 and TRBJ1-1; possible D gene TRBD1, 6 bases. V gave up 3 bases and J gave up 5 bases, with 17 bases separating them. The germline V gene encodes CDR1 SGHRS and CDR2 YFSETQ. The CDR3 loop spans 15 amino acids. CDR3 in DNA: TGCGCCAGCAGCTACCTACAGGGTGTTGGAACTGAAGCTTTCTTT. Its protein product is CASSYLQGVGTEAFF.

CDR3 protein: CASSRSGSSDQPQHF. The CDR3 region has the DNA TGTGCCAGCAGCCGGTCGGGTAGTTCGGATCAGCCCCAGCATTTT. V usage is TRBV3-1 (or the pseudogene TRBV3-2) and J usage is TRBJ1-5; D is undetermined. CDR1 and CDR2 (germline): LGHDT, YNNKEL (reference sequence). With 4 bases removed from V and 5 bases from J, the gap between germline ends came to 15 bases. The CDR3 totals 15 residues.